The 9 T cell receptor beta chains below all came from one sample that was sequenced in a study of cytomegalovirus exposure and HLA in healthy donors. 13 Jbeta primers and 60 Vbeta primers were used for the PCR. Here immunoSEQ multiplex PCR was the method, and the copy in TCRdb shows in-frame clones only, minus some. The sample includes about 130,000 clones, 75% to 90% of them seen just once. The sample was PBMCs. The source is a man aged 18-30 years in good health and CMV-seropositive.

The rearrangement joins TRBV11-2 to TRBJ2-1; D is perhaps TRBD1 (6 bases). The CDR3 has 13 amino acids. V lost 7 bases to trimming and J lost 7 bases, with 14 bases between them. Germline V gene sequence: CDR1 SGHAT, CDR2 FQNNGV. The CDR3 DNA sequence: TGTGCCAGCACCCCGGACAGCCGAAATGAGCAGTTCTTC. This codes for CASTPDSRNEQFF.

The V and J genes are TRBV9 and TRBJ2-2; 15 bases agree with TRBD2. V lost 0 bases, J lost 6 bases, and 3 bases stayed unmatched. The CDR3 has 17 residues. Germline V gene data show CDR1 as SGDLS and CDR2 as YYNGEE. The CDR3 DNA is TGTGCCAGCAGCGTAGGGACTAGCGGGGGGGCCGCCGGGGAGCTGTTTTTT. This codes for CASSVGTSGGAAGELFF. Supplemented by reference TRBV9 and TRBJ2-2, the full variable domain reads DSGVTQTPKHLITATGQRVTLRCSPRSGDLSVYWYQQSLDQGLQFLIQYYNGEERAKGNILERFSAQQFPDLHSELNLSSLELGDSALYFCASSVGTSGGAAGELFFGEGSRLTVL.

The rearrangement uses TRBV27 and TRBJ1-4; D is ambiguous. Deletions cut 11 bases from V and 2 bases from J, with 15 bases between. The V gene's germline CDR1 is MNHEY and CDR2 SMNVEV (reference sequence). The CDR3 covers 14 residues. CDR3 coding DNA: TGTGCCGCCCGAGGGATGGGTACTAATGAAAAACTGTTTTTT. It encodes CAARGMGTNEKLFF.

The CDR3 here is CASTPYLKLGQGAGEAFF. The CDR3 DNA follows: TGTGCCAGCACTCCTTATCTCAAACTGGGACAGGGGGCCGGTGAAGCTTTCTTT. V and J are TRBV28 and TRBJ1-1, with TRBD1 matching 12 bases. V dropped 7 bases and J dropped 7; count of bases not matched to a gene: 19. The CDR3 runs to 18 residues. Germline loops: CDR1 MDHEN, CDR2 SYDVKM.

This chain links TRBV5-1 with TRBJ2-7; D perhaps matches TRBD1 (6 bases). This CDR3 region has 14 residues. V was trimmed by 0 bases and J by 2 bases, leaving 9 bases between them. From germline, CDR1 is SGHRS and CDR2 YFSETQ. CDR3 bases: TGCGCCAGCAGCTTGGAGGACAGAACCTACGAGCAGTACTTC. The encoded protein is CASSLEDRTYEQYF.

V and J are TRBV7-9 and TRBJ2-1, with 8 nucleotides matching TRBD2. Germline V gene sequence: CDR1 SEHNR, CDR2 FQNEAQ (reference sequence). V dropped 2 bases and J dropped 5; count of bases not matched to a gene: 5. The CDR3 loop spans 15 amino acids. CDR3 sequence reads: CASSLSIAGHNEQFF. The DNA of the CDR3 is TGTGCCAGCAGCTTATCGATAGCGGGGCACAATGAGCAGTTCTTC.

The rearrangement joins TRBV6-5 to TRBJ1-2; D not resolved. This CDR3 has 15 residues. V was shortened by 6 bases and J by 6 bases, with 20 bases between the two germline ends. Germline CDR1 MNHEY, CDR2 SVGAGI. The CDR3 nucleotides are TGTGCCAGCAGCCATACCGCCGGGGTAGAAAATGGCTACACCTTC. As protein: CASSHTAGVENGYTF.

This clone appeared once. This chain joins TRBV5-1 and TRBJ2-2; 7 nucleotides align to TRBD1. V lost 4 bases, J lost 0 bases, and 3 bases stayed unmatched. There are 15 residues in the CDR3. CDR1 is SGHRS, CDR2 YFSETQ, per germline. The CDR3 nucleotides read TGCGCCAGCAGCCCGGACAGGCCGAACACCGGGGAGCTGTTTTTT. Translating it yields CASSPDRPNTGELFF.

The chain uses TRBV4-1 and TRBJ2-7; D may be TRBD2 (6 bases). This CDR3 comprises 17 residues. The germline CDR1 and CDR2 sequences are MGHRA and YSYEKL. V shed 0 bases and J shed 0 bases, with 15 bases lying between them. The CDR3 is CASSQDRFRTNSYEQYF. CDR3 bases: TGCGCCAGCAGCCAAGATAGGTTCCGGACTAACTCCTACGAGCAGTACTTC.